The clone carrying this T cell receptor beta chain was recorded a few times. Its antigen remains unknown. The record originates from a study of beta chain features in type 1 diabetes. Study-level points and caveats: People with Type 1 diabetes carried modestly yet significantly shorter TCRB CDR3s in all four CD4+ subsets.

TCRB transcripts that were expressed got sequenced, as all of the isolated RNA had been reverse transcribed. Measured with immunoSEQ multiplex PCR; TCRdb has only the in-frame clones, and not every one. Among about 150,000 clones, less than 10% were seen once, and the ten largest hold around 0.5%. V dropped 0 bases and J dropped 3 bases, with 12 bases sitting between them. CDR3 length: 16 amino acids. Germline V gene sequence: CDR1 SGHAT, CDR2 FQNNGV. V is TRBV11-2 and J is TRBJ2-1, with D perhaps matching TRBD1 (6 bases). The clonotype originates from a man younger than 35 with type 1 diabetes. The material sequenced was central memory CD4+ T cells from blood. The CDR3 sequence: CASSLDGGGGYNEQFF. In DNA, the CDR3 is TGTGCCAGCAGCTTAGACGGTGGGGGCGGCTACAATGAGCAGTTCTTC.